This record covers a single T cell receptor beta chain. Its antigen is currently not known. No much larger clonotype is one base removed from it; base qualities were not supplied. The record originates from a study of shared clonotypes between healthy human individuals (dated by TCRdb to 2018 to 2020). With respect to the entire study: The cohort included a few men and a couple of women between 18 and 49 years of age. For each donor, CD4 naive and CD4 memory were each given three plates, CD8 naive was given two plates, and CD8 memory was given one plate. To increase sequencing depth and limit assay-specific biases, TCR repertoire library preparation and sequencing were carried out by different laboratories using diverse techniques. To estimate repertoire size and how much clonotypes are shared between individuals, the study performed deep sequencing of blood TCR repertoires from roughly five healthy adults. Leukapheresis yielded between about 0.8 and 9.5 billion PBMCs per donor.

For the CD8 naive samples, CD45RO-negative cells were positively selected for CCR7, yielding a CD45RA+CCR7+ population from which TemRA cells were excluded. The donors were healthy, HIV-negative adults with no recently reported acute infections or vaccinations. All donors were Caucasian adults living in Nashville, Tennessee, USA. Blood was obtained by leukapheresis, after which PBMCs were separated by Ficoll-Histopaque density gradient centrifugation and cryopreserved in liquid nitrogen vapor phase. Purity and quantity of every magnetically sorted T cell population were checked by analytical flow cytometry. Each sorted fraction had its genomic DNA isolated and then quantified by UV absorbance on a Nanodrop 2000c. TCR CDR3 regions were amplified from genomic DNA by multiplex PCR using the deep immunoSEQ assay. For each cell subset, the extracted genomic DNA was distributed evenly across all wells of several immunoSEQ 96-well plates, and each plate served as one replicate. For sorted subsets, roughly 200 ng of genomic DNA, equivalent to tens of thousands of T cell genomes, went into each replicate PCR. Purified libraries were measured with a Qubit 3.0 fluorometer, size-checked on a Bioanalyzer 2100, and measured again with the KAPA Library Quantification kit. Every immunoSEQ 96-well plate was sequenced on a dedicated single-read 150-cycle Illumina NextSeq 550 flow cell. The published analysis was carried out like this. Because only junctional sequences without quality scores were contained in the immunoSEQ output, filtering matching that applied to full-length reads could not be performed. To assign V/J genes and CDR3, sequences were annotated using PyIR, a Python wrapper for IgBLAST v1.9, with IMGT germline references. Any read was removed if the V/J assignment was weak (E-value above 1e-6), the CDR3 was missing, or the read contained stop codons, out-of-frame junctions, or ambiguous translated residues. V3J clonotypes were defined as sequences sharing an identical inferred V gene, J gene, and CDR3 amino acid sequence. Percentage overlap between repertoires was calculated by dividing the number of shared unique clonotypes by the size of the smaller repertoire. Repertoire richness was assessed with RTK rarefaction, the Chao1 estimator, and Recon v2.1 estimates of unobserved clonotypes. Generation probabilities for all TCRbeta clonotypes obtained by the gDNA method from several donors were computed using OLGA. In TCRdb, the immuneACCESS table is reduced to in-frame sequences with V and J assigned. These tables do not hold every clone; where another copy was compared, an unresolved V gene accounts for under half, and the others remain unexplained. V and J calls and clone size follow that table, whereas D and trimming were derived from the DNA. For this sample there are 450,000 to 700,000 clones; about 95% appear just once. The ten largest clones capture 0.11% of the sample.

Findings and caveats that apply to the study as a whole: Only blood was sampled, and tissue TCR repertoires likely differ from those in blood. Across a handful of donors, approximately 4.9% of naive CD4, roughly 3.5% of naive CD8, about 2.3% of memory CD4, and over 0.35% of memory CD8 clonotypes were shared. Naive subsets generally had larger estimated clonotype richness than memory subsets. Even with the large sequencing depth, rarefaction of the sorted-subset datasets indicated that sequencing was incomplete. Because the study included only a small number of donors, the genetic and exposure-history diversity represented was limited. Pairwise subsampling led to the expectation that sequencing depth would affect the degree of clonotype sharing among donors. Compared with non-shared clonotypes, clonotypes shared by all four sorted-subset donors had higher generation probabilities.

Per the germline V gene, SGHVS is the CDR1 and FNYEAQ is the CDR2. The CDR3 has 15 amino acids, counting the end cysteine and phenylalanine. Here the CDR3 DNA is all that survives: 45 bases in frame from base 1. Trimming leaves V shorter by 5 bases and J shorter by 2 bases, with the junction holding 6 bases beyond the gene matches. This sequence originates from a woman between 25 and 40 years old in good health. The V and J genes are TRBV7-6 and TRBJ2-7; TRBD1 agrees with 10 junctional bases. Source material: naive CD8+ T cells sorted from blood. The cell subset or site label, as the study defines it: CD45RA+CCR7+. The CDR3 corresponds to CASSNRDRGTYEQYF. The bases read TGTGCCAGCAGCAACCGGGACAGGGGTACCTACGAGCAGTACTTC. Extended through the reference TRBV7-6 and TRBJ2-7 proteins, this CDR3 yields the full variable domain: GAGVSQSPRYKVTKRGQDVALRCDPISGHVSLYWYRQALGQGPEFLTYFNYEAQQDKSGLPNDRFSAERPEGSISTLTIQRTEQRDSAMYRCASSNRDRGTYEQYFGPGTRLTVT.